Shown below are 5 T cell receptor beta chains from a single sample sequenced in a study of cytomegalovirus exposure and HLA in healthy donors. A multiplex PCR was run with 60 Vbeta primers and 13 Jbeta primers. Measured with immunoSEQ multiplex PCR; TCRdb has only the in-frame clones, and not every one. This sample carries about 110,000 clones, almost 70% of them seen once, and the ten largest clones take approximately 3%. Sequencing was carried out using PBMCs. The receptors originated from a man in his thirties or forties in good health and CMV-seronegative.

This clone was counted a few times. The gene calls are TRBV2 and TRBJ1-1; D not resolved. Trimming cost V 8 bases and J 1 base, with 8 bases left between them. The CDR3 length is 12 residues. Per the germline V gene, CDR1 is SNHLY and CDR2 is FYNNEI. The CDR3 bases are TGTGCCAGCCAGCGGAAGAACACTGAAGCTTTCTTT. Residues: CASQRKNTEAFF.

V is TRBV7-9 and J is TRBJ2-1; TRBD2 aligns across 9 bases. This CDR3 has 16 residues. Trimming cost V 1 base and J 7 bases; bases outside gene matches: 8. Germline V gene lookup returns CDR1 SEHNR and CDR2 FQNEAQ (reference sequence). DNA for the CDR3: TGTGCCAGCAGCTTAGTGGGCGGGCTAGCGGGGAATGAGCAGTTCTTC. This encodes CASSLVGGLAGNEQFF.

On this clone itself: Additional DNA sequences in this sample encode the identical CDR3. The rearrangement uses TRBV5-1 and TRBJ2-3, with TRBD2 matching 9 bases. The CDR3 consists of 16 residues. Germline lookup yields CDR1 SGHRS and CDR2 YFSETQ. Losses at the gene ends were 0 bases for V and 0 bases for J; bases not matched to a gene: 2. CDR3 DNA sequence: TGCGCCAGCAGCTTGGGACTAGCGGCTAGCACAGATACGCAGTATTTT. This encodes CASSLGLAASTDTQYF.

This clone came up a few times. The chain links TRBV19 to TRBJ1-5; perhaps TRBD1 as D (6 bases). The germline V and J ends were trimmed by 7 bases and 6 bases, with 16 bases remaining between them. Germline values: CDR1 LNHDA, CDR2 SQIVND (reference sequence). The CDR3 consists of 14 residues. CDR3 loop: CASKDRGGGQPQHF. In nucleotides, the CDR3 is TGTGCCAGTAAGGACCGCGGGGGCGGTCAGCCCCAGCATTTT.

The chain combines TRBV5-1 with TRBJ1-3; 8 nucleotides line up with TRBD1. The CDR3 consists of 17 residues. The V gene end was trimmed by 1 base and the J gene end by 2 bases; junction bases not matched to a gene: 8. CDR1 SGHRS and CDR2 YFSETQ come from the germline V gene. CDR3 sequence (DNA): TGCGCCAGCAGCTTGAGAGGAGCGGGACAGGCTGGAAACACCATATATTTT. Amino acids: CASSLRGAGQAGNTIYF.